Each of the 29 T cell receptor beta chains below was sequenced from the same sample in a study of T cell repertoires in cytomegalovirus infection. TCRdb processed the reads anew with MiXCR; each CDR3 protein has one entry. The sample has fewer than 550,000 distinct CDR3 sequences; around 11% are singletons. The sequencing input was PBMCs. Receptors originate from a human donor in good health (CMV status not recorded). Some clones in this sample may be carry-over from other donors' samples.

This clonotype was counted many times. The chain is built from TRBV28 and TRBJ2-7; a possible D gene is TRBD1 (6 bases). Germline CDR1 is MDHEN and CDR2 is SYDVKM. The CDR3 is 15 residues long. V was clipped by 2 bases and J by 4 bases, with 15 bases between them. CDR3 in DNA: TGTGCCAGCAGTTTAAGGCAGGGGCCTTCGTACGAGCAGTACTTC. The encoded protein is CASSLRQGPSYEQYF.

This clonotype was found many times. The CDR3 nucleotides read TGTGCCAGCAGCGTAGGTGGGCTAGCGGGGGTTACCGGGGAGCTGTTTTTT. Protein product: CASSVGGLAGVTGELFF. V usage is TRBV9 and J usage is TRBJ2-2; 10 nucleotides line up with TRBD2. With 0 bases clipped from V and 5 bases from J, the junction kept 7 bases outside the gene matches. CDR3 length: 17 amino acids. Germline V gene sequence: CDR1 SGDLS, CDR2 YYNGEE. The entire variable domain, with the rest obtained from reference TRBV9 and TRBJ2-2, is as follows: DSGVTQTPKHLITATGQRVTLRCSPRSGDLSVYWYQQSLDQGLQFLIQYYNGEERAKGNILERFSAQQFPDLHSELNLSSLELGDSALYFCASSVGGLAGVTGELFFGEGSRLTVL.

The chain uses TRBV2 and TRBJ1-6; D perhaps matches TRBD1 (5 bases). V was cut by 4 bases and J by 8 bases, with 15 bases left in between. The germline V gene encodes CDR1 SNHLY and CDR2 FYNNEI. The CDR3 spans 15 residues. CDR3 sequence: CASSVEGRPHSPLHF. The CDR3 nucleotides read TGTGCCAGCAGTGTGGAGGGGAGACCACATTCACCCCTCCACTTT.

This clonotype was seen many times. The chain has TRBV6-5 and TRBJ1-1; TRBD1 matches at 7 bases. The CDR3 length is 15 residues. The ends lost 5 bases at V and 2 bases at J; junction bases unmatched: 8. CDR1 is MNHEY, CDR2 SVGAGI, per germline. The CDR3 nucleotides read TGTGCCAGCAGTCCACGAGGACAGGTAAACACTGAAGCTTTCTTT. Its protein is CASSPRGQVNTEAFF.

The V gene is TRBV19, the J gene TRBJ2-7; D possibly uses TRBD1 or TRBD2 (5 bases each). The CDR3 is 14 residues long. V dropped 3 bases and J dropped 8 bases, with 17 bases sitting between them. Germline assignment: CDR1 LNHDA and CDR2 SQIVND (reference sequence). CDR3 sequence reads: CASSIGRERRKQYF. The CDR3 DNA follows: TGTGCCAGTAGTATCGGCAGGGAGAGAAGAAAGCAGTACTTC. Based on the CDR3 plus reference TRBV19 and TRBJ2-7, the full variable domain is DGGITQSPKYLFRKEGQNVTLSCEQNLNHDAMYWYRQDPGQGLRLIYYSQIVNDFQKGDIAEGYSVSREKKESFPLTVTSAQKNPTAFYLCASSIGRERRKQYFGPGTRLTVT.

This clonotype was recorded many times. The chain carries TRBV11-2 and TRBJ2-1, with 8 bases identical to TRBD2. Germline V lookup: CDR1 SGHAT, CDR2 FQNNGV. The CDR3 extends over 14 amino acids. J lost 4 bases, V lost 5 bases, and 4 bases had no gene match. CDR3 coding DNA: TGTGCCAGCAGCGCAGGACTAGCTTACAATGAGCAGTTCTTC. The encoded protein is CASSAGLAYNEQFF.

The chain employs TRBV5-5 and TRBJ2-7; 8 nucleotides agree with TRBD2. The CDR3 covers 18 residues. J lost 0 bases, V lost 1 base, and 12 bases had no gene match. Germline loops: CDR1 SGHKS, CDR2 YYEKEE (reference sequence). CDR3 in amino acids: CASSLIASGFSSSYEQYF. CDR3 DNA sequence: TGTGCCAGCAGCTTGATTGCTAGCGGGTTCTCATCCTCCTACGAGCAGTACTTC.

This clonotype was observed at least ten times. Here the CDR3 DNA reads TGTGCCAGCAGCTCCACCCCCCCAGGGGGCCGGGACACCGGGGAGCTGTTTTTT. It codes for CASSSTPPGGRDTGELFF. V is TRBV7-9 and J is TRBJ2-2; the match to TRBD1 covers 8 bases. V lost 4 bases, J lost 3 bases, and 13 bases stayed unmatched. The length of the CDR3 is 18 residues. The germline CDR1 and CDR2 sequences are SEHNR and FQNEAQ (reference sequence).

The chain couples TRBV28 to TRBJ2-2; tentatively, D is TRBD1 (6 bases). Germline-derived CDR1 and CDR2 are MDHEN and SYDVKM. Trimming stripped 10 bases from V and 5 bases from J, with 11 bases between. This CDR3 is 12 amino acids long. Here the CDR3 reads CANGRGTGELFF. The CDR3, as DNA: TGTGCCAACGGCAGGGGAACCGGGGAGCTGTTTTTT. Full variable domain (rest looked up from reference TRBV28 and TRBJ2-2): DVKVTQSSRYLVKRTGEKVFLECVQDMDHENMFWYRQDPGLGLRLIYFSYDVKMKEKGDIPEGYSVSREKKERFSLILESASTNQTSMYLCANGRGTGELFFGEGSRLTVL.

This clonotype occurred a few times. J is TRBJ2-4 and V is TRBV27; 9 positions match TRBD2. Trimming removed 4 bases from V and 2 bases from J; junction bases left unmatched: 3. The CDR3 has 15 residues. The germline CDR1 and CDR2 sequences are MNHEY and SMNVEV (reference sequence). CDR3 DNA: TGTGCCAGCAGTTGGGGGACTAGCTCCAAAAACATTCAGTACTTC. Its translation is CASSWGTSSKNIQYF.

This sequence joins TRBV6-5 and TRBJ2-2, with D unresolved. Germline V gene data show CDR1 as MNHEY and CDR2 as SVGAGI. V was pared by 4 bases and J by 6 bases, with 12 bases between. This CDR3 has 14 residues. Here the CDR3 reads CASSFGLVAGELFF. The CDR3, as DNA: TGTGCCAGCAGTTTCGGCTTGGTGGCCGGGGAGCTGTTTTTT.

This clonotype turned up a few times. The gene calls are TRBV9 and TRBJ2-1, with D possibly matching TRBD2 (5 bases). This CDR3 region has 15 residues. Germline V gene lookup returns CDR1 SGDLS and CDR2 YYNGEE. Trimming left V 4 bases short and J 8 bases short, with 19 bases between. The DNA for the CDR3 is TGTGCCAGCAGCCTATACGACCTAGAGGGCGATGAGCAGTTCTTC. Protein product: CASSLYDLEGDEQFF.

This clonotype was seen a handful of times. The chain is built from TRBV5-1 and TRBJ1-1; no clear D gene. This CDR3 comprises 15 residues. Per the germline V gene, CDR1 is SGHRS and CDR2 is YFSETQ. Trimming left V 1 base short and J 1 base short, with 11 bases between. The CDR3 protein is CASSLLGNPNTEAFF. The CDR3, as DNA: TGCGCCAGCAGCTTGTTGGGGAATCCGAACACTGAAGCTTTCTTT.

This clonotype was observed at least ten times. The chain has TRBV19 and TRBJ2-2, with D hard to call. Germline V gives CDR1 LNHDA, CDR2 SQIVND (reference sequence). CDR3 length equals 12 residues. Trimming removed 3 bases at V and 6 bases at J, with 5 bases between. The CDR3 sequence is CASSMEPGELFF. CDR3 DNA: TGTGCCAGTAGTATGGAGCCCGGGGAGCTGTTTTTT.

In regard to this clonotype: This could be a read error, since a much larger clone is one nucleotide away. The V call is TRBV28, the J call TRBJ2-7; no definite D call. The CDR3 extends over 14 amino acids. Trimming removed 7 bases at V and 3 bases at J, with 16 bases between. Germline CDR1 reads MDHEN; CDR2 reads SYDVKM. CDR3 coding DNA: TGTGCCAGCATTGACACGGTCTCTTTCTACGAGCAGTACTTC. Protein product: CASIDTVSFYEQYF.

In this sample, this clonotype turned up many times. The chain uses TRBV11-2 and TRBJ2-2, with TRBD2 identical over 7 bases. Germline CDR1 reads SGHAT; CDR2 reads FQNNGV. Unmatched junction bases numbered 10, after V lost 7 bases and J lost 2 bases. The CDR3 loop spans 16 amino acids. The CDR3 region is CASTLLGGGNTGELFF. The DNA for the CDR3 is TGTGCCAGCACCCTATTGGGGGGGGGAAACACCGGGGAGCTGTTTTTT. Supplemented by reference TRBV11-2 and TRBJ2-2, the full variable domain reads EAGVAQSPRYKIIEKRQSVAFWCNPISGHATLYWYQQILGQGPKLLIQFQNNGVVDDSQLPKDRFSAERLKGVDSTLKIQPAKLEDSAVYLCASTLLGGGNTGELFFGEGSRLTVL.

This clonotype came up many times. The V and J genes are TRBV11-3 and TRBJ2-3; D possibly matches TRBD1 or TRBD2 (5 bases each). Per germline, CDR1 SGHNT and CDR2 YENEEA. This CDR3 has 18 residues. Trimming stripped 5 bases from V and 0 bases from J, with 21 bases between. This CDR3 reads CASSTGNGHGPSTDTQYF. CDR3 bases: TGTGCCAGCAGCACGGGAAACGGACACGGACCTAGCACAGATACGCAGTATTTT.

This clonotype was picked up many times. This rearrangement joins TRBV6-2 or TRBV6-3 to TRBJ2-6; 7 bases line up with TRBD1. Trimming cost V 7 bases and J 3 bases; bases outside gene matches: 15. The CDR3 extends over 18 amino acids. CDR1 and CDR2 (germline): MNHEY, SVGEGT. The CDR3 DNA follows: TGTGCCAGCAACGCCCTACAGGGGCCGGAGTTTGGGGCCAACGTCCTGACTTTC. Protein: CASNALQGPEFGANVLTF.

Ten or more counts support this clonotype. The CDR3 sequence is CSAPGQGNEKLFF. For the CDR3, the DNA is TGCAGTGCCCCGGGACAGGGGAATGAAAAACTGTTTTTT. The chain employs TRBV20-1 and TRBJ1-4; 10 nucleotides agree with TRBD1. CDR1 and CDR2 (germline): DFQATT, SNEGSKA (reference sequence). This CDR3 comprises 13 residues. After removal of 6 bases from V and 5 bases from J, the junction contained 3 bases not matched to a gene.

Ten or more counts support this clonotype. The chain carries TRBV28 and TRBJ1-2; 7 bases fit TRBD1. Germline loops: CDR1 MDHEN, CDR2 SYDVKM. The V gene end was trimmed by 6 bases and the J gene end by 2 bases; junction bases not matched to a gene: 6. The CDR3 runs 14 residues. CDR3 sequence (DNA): TGTGCCAGCAGCCTGACAGGGCCGAACTATGGCTACACCTTC. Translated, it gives CASSLTGPNYGYTF.

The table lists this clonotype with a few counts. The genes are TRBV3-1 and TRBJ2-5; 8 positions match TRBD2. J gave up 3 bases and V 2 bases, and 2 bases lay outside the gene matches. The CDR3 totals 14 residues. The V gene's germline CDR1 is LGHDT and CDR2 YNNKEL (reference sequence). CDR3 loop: CASSQLGGEETQYF. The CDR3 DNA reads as TGTGCCAGCAGCCAACTCGGGGGGGAAGAGACCCAGTACTTC.

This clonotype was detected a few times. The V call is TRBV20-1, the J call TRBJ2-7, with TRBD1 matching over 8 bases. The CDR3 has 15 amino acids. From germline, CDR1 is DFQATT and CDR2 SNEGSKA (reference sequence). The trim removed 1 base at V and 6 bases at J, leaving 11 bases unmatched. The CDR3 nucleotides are TGCAGTGCTAGAGCCGTAGGACAGGGAATCCGCGAGCAGTACTTC. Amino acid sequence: CSARAVGQGIREQYF.

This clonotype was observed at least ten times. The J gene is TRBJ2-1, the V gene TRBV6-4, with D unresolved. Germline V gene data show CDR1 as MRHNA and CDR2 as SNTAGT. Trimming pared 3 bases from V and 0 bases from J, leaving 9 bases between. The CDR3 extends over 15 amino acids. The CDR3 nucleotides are TGTGCCAGCAGTGAGGCGCTAAGCTCCTACAATGAGCAGTTCTTC. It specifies CASSEALSSYNEQFF.

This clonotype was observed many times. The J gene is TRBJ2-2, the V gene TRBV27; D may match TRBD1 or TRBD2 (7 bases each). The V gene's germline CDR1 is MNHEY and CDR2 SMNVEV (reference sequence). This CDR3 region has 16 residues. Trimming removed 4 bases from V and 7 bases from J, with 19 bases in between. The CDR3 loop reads CASSSYRQGGDGELFF. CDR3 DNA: TGTGCCAGCAGTTCCTATCGACAGGGAGGGGACGGGGAGCTGTTTTTT.

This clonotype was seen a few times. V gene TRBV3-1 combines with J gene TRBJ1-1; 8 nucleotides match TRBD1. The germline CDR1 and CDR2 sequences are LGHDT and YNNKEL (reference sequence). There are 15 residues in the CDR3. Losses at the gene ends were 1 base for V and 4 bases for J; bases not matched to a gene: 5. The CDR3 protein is CASSQGGTGGTEAFF. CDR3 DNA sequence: TGTGCCAGCAGCCAAGGAGGAACAGGGGGCACTGAAGCTTTCTTT.

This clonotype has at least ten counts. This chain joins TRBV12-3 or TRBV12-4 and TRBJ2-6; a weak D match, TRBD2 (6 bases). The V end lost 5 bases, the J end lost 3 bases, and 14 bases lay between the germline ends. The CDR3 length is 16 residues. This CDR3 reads CASSLGGVFGANVLTF. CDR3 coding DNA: TGTGCCAGCAGTCTCGGAGGGGTCTTTGGGGCCAACGTCCTGACTTTC.

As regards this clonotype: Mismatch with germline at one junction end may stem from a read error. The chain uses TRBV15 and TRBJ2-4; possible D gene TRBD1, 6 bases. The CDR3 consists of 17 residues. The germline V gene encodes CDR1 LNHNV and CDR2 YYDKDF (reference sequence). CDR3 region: CATSSPSGDIAKTIQYF. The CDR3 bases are TGTGCCACCAGCAGTCCTTCAGGGGACATAGCCAAAACCATTCAGTACTTC. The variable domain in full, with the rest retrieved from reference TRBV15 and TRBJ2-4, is DAMVIQNPRYQVTQFGKPVTLSCSQTLNHNVMYWYQQKSSQAPKLLFHYYDKDFNNEADTPDNFQSRRPNTSFCFLDIRSPGLGDTAMYLCATSSPSGDIAKTIQYFGAGTRLSVL.

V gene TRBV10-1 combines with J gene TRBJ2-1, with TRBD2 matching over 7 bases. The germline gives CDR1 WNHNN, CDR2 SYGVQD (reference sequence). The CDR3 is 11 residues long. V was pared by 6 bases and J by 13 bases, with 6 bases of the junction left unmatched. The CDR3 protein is CASSAGVLQFF. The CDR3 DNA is TGCGCCAGCAGCGCGGGGGTCCTCCAGTTCTTC.

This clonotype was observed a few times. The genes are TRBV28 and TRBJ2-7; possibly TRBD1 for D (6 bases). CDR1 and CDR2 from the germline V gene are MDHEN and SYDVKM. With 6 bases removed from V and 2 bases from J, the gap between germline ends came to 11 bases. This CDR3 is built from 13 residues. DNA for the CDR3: TGTGCCAGCAGCCCTCAGGGGACCTACGAGCAGTACTTC. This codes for CASSPQGTYEQYF.